This T cell receptor (beta chain) derives from a study of blood T cell repertoires in COVID-19. In germline, CDR1 is GTSNPN, CDR2 SVGIG (reference sequence). The CDR3 has 19 residues. With V trimmed by 3 bases and J by 0 bases, 15 bases remained unmatched. The table came from immunoSEQ multiplex PCR; TCRdb's copy has only in-frame clones and leaves some out. The data show approximately 300,000 clones, about 89% seen once. The source is a woman in her late teens or twenties who had recovered from COVID-19. Sequencing was carried out using PBMCs or T cells enriched from blood (not recorded which). V and J are TRBV30 and TRBJ2-3; TRBD2 aligns across 10 bases. The CDR3 DNA follows: TGTGCCTGGAGCCGAGCGGGGGGGCCCCTAAAATACAGCACAGATACGCAGTATTTT. Amino acids: CAWSRAGGPLKYSTDTQYF.